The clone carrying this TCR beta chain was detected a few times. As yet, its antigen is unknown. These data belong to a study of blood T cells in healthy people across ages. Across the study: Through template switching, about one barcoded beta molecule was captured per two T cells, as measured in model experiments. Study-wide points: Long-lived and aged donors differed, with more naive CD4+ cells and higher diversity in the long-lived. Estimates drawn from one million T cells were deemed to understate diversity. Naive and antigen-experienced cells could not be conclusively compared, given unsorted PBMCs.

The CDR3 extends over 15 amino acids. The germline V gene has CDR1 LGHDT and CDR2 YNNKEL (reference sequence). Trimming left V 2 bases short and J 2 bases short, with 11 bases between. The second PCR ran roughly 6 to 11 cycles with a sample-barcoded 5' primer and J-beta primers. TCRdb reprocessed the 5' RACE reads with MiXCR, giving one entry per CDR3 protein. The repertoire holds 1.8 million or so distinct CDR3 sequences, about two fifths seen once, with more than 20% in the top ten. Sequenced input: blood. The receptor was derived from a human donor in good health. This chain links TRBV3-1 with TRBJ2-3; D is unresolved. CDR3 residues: CASSQSGVDTDTQYF. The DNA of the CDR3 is TGTGCCAGCAGCCAATCGGGTGTAGACACAGATACGCAGTATTTT.